Given below is one T cell receptor (beta chain) in context. This specimen belongs to a study of blood T cell repertoires in COVID-19. CDR3 length: 17 amino acids. V dropped 5 bases and J dropped 1 base, with 18 bases sitting between them. Per germline, CDR1 SGHDT and CDR2 YYEEEE. Here immunoSEQ multiplex PCR was the method, and the copy in TCRdb shows in-frame clones only, minus some. The sample lists some 180,000 clones; 90% were seen once. The chain employs TRBV5-6 and TRBJ2-2; D may be TRBD1 (5 bases). The TCR was taken from a man aged 45 to 65 with acute or convalescent COVID-19. Sequencing used peripheral blood. In DNA, the CDR3 is TGTGCCAGCAGTTATAAAAAGGACATAAAGAACACCGGGGAGCTGTTTTTT. This sequence encodes CASSYKKDIKNTGELFF.